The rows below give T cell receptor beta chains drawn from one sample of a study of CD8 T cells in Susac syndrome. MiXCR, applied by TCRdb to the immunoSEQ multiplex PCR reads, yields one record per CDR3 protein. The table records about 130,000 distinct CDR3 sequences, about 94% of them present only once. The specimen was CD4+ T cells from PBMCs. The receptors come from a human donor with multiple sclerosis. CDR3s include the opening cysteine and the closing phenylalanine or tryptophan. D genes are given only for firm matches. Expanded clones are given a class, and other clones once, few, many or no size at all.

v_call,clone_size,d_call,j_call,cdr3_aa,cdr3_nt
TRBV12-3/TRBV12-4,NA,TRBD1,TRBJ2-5,CASSFLTGVRETQYF,TGTGCCAGCAGTTTCTTAACAGGGGTTCGAGAGACCCAGTACTTC
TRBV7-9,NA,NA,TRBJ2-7,CASTEPRDPNRGEQYF,TGTGCCAGCACCGAACCCCGGGATCCCAACCGGGGCGAGCAGTACTTC
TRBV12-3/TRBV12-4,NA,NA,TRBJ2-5,CASSFGVRGEESTQYF,TGTGCCAGCAGTTTCGGTGTACGTGGAGAGGAAAGTACCCAGTACTTC
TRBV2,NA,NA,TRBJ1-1,CASSVQGVGNTEAFF,TGTGCCAGCAGTGTACAAGGGGTCGGGAACACTGAAGCTTTCTTT
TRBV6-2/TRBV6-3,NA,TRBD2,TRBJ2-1,CASSYSASGGPYNEQFF,TGTGCCAGCAGTTACTCAGCTAGCGGGGGGCCGTACAATGAGCAGTTCTTC
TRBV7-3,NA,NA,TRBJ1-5,CASSQSTGGQPQHF,TGTGCCAGCAGCCAATCGACTGGGGGTCAGCCCCAGCATTTT
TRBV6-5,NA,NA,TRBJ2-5,CASKLSYQETQYF,TGTGCCAGCAAGCTGTCGTACCAAGAGACCCAGTACTTC
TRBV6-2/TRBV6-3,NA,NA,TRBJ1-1,CASSRGQLNTEAFF,TGTGCCAGCAGTCGCGGACAGTTGAACACTGAAGCTTTCTTT
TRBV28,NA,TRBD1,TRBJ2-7,CASSLGQGAASSYEQYF,TGTGCCAGCAGCCTAGGACAGGGGGCTGCGAGCTCCTACGAGCAGTACTTC
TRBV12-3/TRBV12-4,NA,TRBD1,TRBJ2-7,CASSFIGQVGEQYF,TGTGCCAGCAGTTTTATCGGACAGGTGGGCGAGCAGTACTTC
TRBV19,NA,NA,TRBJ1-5,CASSHGRPGDSNQPQHF,TGTGCCAGCAGTCACGGTCGACCAGGGGATAGCAATCAGCCCCAGCATTTT
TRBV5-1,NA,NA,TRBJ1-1,CASSLDPGFNTEAFF,TGCGCCAGCAGCTTGGATCCTGGGTTCAACACTGAAGCTTTCTTT
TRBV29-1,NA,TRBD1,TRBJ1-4,CSASGTGTNEKLFF,TGCAGCGCCTCCGGGACAGGGACTAATGAAAAACTGTTTTTT
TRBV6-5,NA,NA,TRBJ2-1,CASSYGQGDEQFF,TGTGCCAGCAGTTACGGCCAGGGCGATGAGCAGTTCTTC
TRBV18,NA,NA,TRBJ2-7,CASSPLNYEQYF,TGTGCCAGCTCACCACTTAACTACGAGCAGTACTTC
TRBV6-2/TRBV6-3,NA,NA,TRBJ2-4,CASSSQRKNIQYF,TGTGCCAGCAGTTCGCAGAGGAAAAACATTCAGTACTTC
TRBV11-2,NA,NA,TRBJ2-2,CASKRSLVGELFF,TGTGCCAGCAAGAGGTCGCTAGTGGGGGAGCTGTTTTTT
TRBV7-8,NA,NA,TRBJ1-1,CASSLSSANTEAFF,TGTGCCAGCAGCTTAAGCTCTGCGAACACTGAAGCTTTCTTT
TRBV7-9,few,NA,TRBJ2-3,CASSSGVSTDTQYF,TGTGCCAGCAGCTCCGGGGTCTCGACAGATACGCAGTATTTT
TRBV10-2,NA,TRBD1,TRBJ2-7,CASRDPTGYYEQYF,TGCGCCAGCAGGGACCCGACAGGGTACTACGAGCAGTACTTC
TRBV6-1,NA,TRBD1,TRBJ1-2,CASSGDSGYGYTF,TGTGCCAGCAGTGGGGACAGTGGCTATGGCTACACCTTC
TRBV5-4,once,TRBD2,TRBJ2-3,CASSLESGSSTDTQYF,TGTGCCAGCAGCTTGGAAAGCGGGAGCAGCACAGATACGCAGTATTTT
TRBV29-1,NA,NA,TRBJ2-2,CSVGGEGYGTGELFF,TGCAGCGTTGGAGGAGAGGGGTACGGCACCGGGGAGCTGTTTTTT
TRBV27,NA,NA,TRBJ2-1,CASSSRGQFNEQFF,TGTGCCAGCAGTTCCCGGGGTCAATTCAATGAGCAGTTCTTC
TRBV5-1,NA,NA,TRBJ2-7,CASSPDYRSYEQYF,TGCGCCAGCAGCCCGGACTACCGATCCTACGAGCAGTACTTC
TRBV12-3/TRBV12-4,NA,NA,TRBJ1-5,CASSFTSNPNQPQHF,TGTGCCAGCAGCTTCACTTCAAACCCCAATCAGCCCCAGCATTTT
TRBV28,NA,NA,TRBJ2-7,CASRQSSYEQYF,TGTGCCAGCCGACAGAGCTCCTACGAGCAGTACTTC
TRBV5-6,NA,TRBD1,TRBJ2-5,CASTIVLPRRQGMEGGETQYF,TGTGCCAGCACCATCGTCCTCCCCAGGAGACAGGGAATGGAAGGCGGAGAGACCCAGTACTTC
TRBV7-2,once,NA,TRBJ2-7,CASSWDSPYEQYF,TGTGCCAGCAGCTGGGATTCACCCTACGAGCAGTACTTC
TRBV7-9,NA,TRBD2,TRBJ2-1,CATTSEDYNEQFF,TGTGCCACTACTAGCGAAGATTACAATGAGCAGTTCTTC
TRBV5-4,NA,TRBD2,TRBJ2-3,CASSRGGQGGADTQYF,TGTGCCAGCAGCCGAGGAGGGCAGGGAGGGGCAGATACGCAGTATTTT
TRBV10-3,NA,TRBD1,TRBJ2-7,CALRDSVDRGSYEQYF,TGTGCCCTCCGGGACAGCGTCGACCGGGGCTCCTACGAGCAGTACTTC
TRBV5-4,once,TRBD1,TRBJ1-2,CASSPGGEGYTF,TGTGCCAGCAGCCCAGGGGGCGAGGGCTACACCTTC
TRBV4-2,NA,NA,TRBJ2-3,CASSQDRWGGTDTQYF,TGTGCCAGCAGCCAAGATCGTTGGGGCGGGACAGATACGCAGTATTTT
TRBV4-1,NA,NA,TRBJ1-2,CASSSGSYGYTF,TGCGCCAGCAGCTCCGGGAGCTATGGCTACACCTTC
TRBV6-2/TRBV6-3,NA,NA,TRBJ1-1,CASSYRVNTEAFF,TGTGCCAGCAGTTACCGAGTGAACACTGAAGCTTTCTTT
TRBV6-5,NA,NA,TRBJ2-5,CASSSVRGRETQYF,TGTGCCAGCAGCTCCGTACGTGGTCGAGAGACCCAGTACTTC
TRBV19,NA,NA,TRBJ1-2,CASKDNYGYTF,TGTGCCAGTAAGGATAACTATGGCTACACCTTC
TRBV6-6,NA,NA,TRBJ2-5,CASRSRNGNLETQYF,TGTGCCAGCAGGTCCAGGAACGGTAACTTGGAGACCCAGTACTTC
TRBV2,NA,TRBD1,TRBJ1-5,CASSGSDRAQPQHF,TGTGCCAGCAGCGGCTCCGACAGGGCGCAGCCCCAGCATTTT
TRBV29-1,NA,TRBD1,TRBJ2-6,CSVMDRAGSGANVLTF,TGCAGCGTTATGGACAGGGCCGGCTCTGGGGCCAACGTCCTGACTTTC
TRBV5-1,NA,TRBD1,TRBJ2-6,CASSVQGVRANVLTF,TGCGCCAGCAGCGTCCAGGGGGTCAGGGCCAACGTCCTGACTTTC
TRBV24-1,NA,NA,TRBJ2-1,CATSDLRNVGGIAYNEQFF,TGTGCCACCAGTGATTTGCGAAATGTTGGGGGAATCGCCTACAATGAGCAGTTCTTC
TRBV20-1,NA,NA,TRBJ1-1,CSAREQVTEAFF,TGCAGTGCTAGGGAACAGGTTACTGAAGCTTTCTTT
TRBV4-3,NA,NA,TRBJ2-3,CASSPHAGAGVGDTQYF,TGCGCCAGCAGCCCTCACGCGGGGGCCGGCGTTGGAGATACGCAGTATTTT
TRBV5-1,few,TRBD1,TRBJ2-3,CASSLSARGRGDTQYF,TGCGCCAGCAGCTTGTCTGCCAGGGGGCGTGGAGATACGCAGTATTTT
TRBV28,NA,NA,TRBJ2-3,CASSLPLGTDTQYF,TGTGCCAGCAGTTTACCCCTGGGGACAGATACGCAGTATTTT
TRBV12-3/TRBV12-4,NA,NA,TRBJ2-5,CASTLFGETQYF,TGTGCCAGCACTTTATTCGGGGAGACCCAGTACTTC